This is a list of T cell receptor beta chains from one sample in a study of blood T cell repertoires in COVID-19. Clones were sequenced by immunoSEQ multiplex PCR, and TCRdb holds only the in-frame ones, with some missing. Among roughly 200,000 clones listed, around nine tenths were seen once. The sequencing input was PBMCs or T cells enriched from blood (not recorded which). Receptor source: a woman aged 25 to 39 who had been exposed to COVID-19. The CDR3 runs from the conserved cysteine through the conserved F or W. Fields, in order: CDR3 protein, CDR3 DNA, V gene, CDR3 length, J gene, clone size, D gene. The D gene is left open where the match is weak. Clone size is stated in some rows and not others, as once, few, many or a class when expanded.

CASSANREGEQYF	TGTGCCAGCTCAGCTAACAGGGAGGGCGAGCAGTACTTC	TRBV18	13	TRBJ2-7	NA	NA
CASSRTGSLGYTF	TGTGCCAGCAGCCGGACAGGGTCTTTAGGCTACACCTTC	TRBV7-9	13	TRBJ1-2	NA	TRBD1
CASSESAGAREKLFF	TGCGCCAGCAGTGAGTCGGCGGGGGCCCGAGAAAAACTGTTTTTT	TRBV10-1	15	TRBJ1-4	NA	NA
CASSDRGATNEKLFF	TGTGCCAGCAGTGACAGGGGCGCAACTAATGAAAAACTGTTTTTT	TRBV6-2/TRBV6-3	15	TRBJ1-4	NA	TRBD1
CASSLFGGGTTDTQYF	TGTGCCAGCAGCTTATTTGGCGGGGGGACAACAGATACGCAGTATTTT	TRBV7-2	16	TRBJ2-3	NA	TRBD2
CASRQGAGTDTQYF	TGTGCCAGCAGACAGGGTGCGGGCACAGATACGCAGTATTTT	TRBV6-5	14	TRBJ2-3	NA	NA
CASREKRGQGNEKLFF	TGCGCCAGCAGGGAGAAACGGGGACAGGGTAATGAAAAACTGTTTTTT	TRBV10-1	16	TRBJ1-4	NA	TRBD1
CASSPRTGGFSYNEQFF	TGCGCCAGCAGCCCAAGGACAGGAGGATTCTCCTACAATGAGCAGTTCTTC	TRBV5-1	17	TRBJ2-1	NA	TRBD1
CASSQDAGLGYTF	TGCGCCAGCAGCCAAGACGCCGGACTTGGCTACACCTTC	TRBV4-1	13	TRBJ1-2	NA	NA
CASSPQGNQPQHF	TGTGCCAGCTCACCACAGGGGAATCAGCCCCAGCATTTT	TRBV18	13	TRBJ1-5	NA	NA
CASSQPGQFYNEQFF	TGTGCCAGCAGCCAGCCGGGACAGTTCTACAATGAGCAGTTCTTC	TRBV3-1/TRBV3-2	15	TRBJ2-1	NA	TRBD1
CASSSRLAGVSYEQYF	TGTGCCAGCAGTTCTCGACTAGCGGGGGTCTCCTACGAGCAGTACTTC	TRBV27	16	TRBJ2-7	NA	TRBD2
CAWSVTTGGRDNSPLHF	TGTGCCTGGAGTGTTACGACAGGGGGCAGGGATAATTCACCCCTCCACTTT	TRBV30	17	TRBJ1-6	NA	TRBD1
CASSRPPRLAIYNEQFF	TGCGCCAGCAGTCGTCCCCCGAGACTAGCGATTTACAATGAGCAGTTCTTC	TRBV23-1	17	TRBJ2-1	NA	TRBD2
CASSPGLAGGHRTDTQYF	TGCGCCAGCAGCCCCGGACTAGCGGGGGGGCATCGCACAGATACGCAGTATTTT	TRBV5-1	18	TRBJ2-3	once	TRBD2
CASSRDRGDQPQHF	TGTGCCAGCAGCCGGGACAGGGGGGATCAGCCCCAGCATTTT	TRBV6-5	14	TRBJ1-5	NA	TRBD1
CASSLEPGGTEAFF	TGCGCCAGCAGCTTGGAACCGGGGGGCACTGAAGCTTTCTTT	TRBV5-1	14	TRBJ1-1	NA	NA
CSVVLGVETQYF	TGCAGCGTTGTTCTCGGGGTAGAGACCCAGTACTTC	TRBV29-1	12	TRBJ2-5	few	NA
CATSSPPGANTGELFF	TGTGCCACCAGTTCCCCCCCAGGGGCGAACACCGGGGAGCTGTTTTTT	TRBV24-1	16	TRBJ2-2	NA	NA
CADRDSTGANVLTF	TGTGCCGACAGGGATAGTACTGGGGCCAACGTCCTGACTTTC	TRBV2	14	TRBJ2-6	NA	TRBD1
CASSEFYPAGVTQYF	TGTGCCAGCAGTGAATTTTATCCCGCGGGGGTGACCCAGTACTTC	TRBV6-1	15	TRBJ2-5	NA	TRBD2
CASSWDRDIQYF	TGTGCCAGCAGCTGGGACAGGGACATTCAGTACTTC	TRBV12-3/TRBV12-4	12	TRBJ2-4	NA	TRBD1
CATSPTSGGSFETQYF	TGTGCCACCAGCCCGACTAGCGGGGGATCGTTTGAGACCCAGTACTTC	TRBV24-1	16	TRBJ2-5	NA	TRBD2
CASSLGHLANYGYTF	TGCGCCAGCAGCTTGGGGCACCTAGCTAACTATGGCTACACCTTC	TRBV5-1	15	TRBJ1-2	NA	NA
CASSLDRVSSYEQYF	TGTGCCAGCAGCCTCGACAGGGTGAGCTCCTACGAGCAGTACTTC	TRBV7-3	15	TRBJ2-7	NA	TRBD1
CASSLRRQGPWGYTF	TGTGCCAGCAGCCTCCGCCGACAGGGTCCGTGGGGCTACACCTTC	TRBV27	15	TRBJ1-2	NA	TRBD1
CASSFRDRRTGEQYF	TGCGCCAGCAGCTTCAGGGACAGGAGGACGGGTGAGCAGTACTTC	TRBV5-1	15	TRBJ2-7	NA	TRBD1
CASSLAQKRGAYNEQFF	TGTGCCAGCAGCTTAGCTCAGAAGCGGGGGGCCTACAATGAGCAGTTCTTC	TRBV7-8	17	TRBJ2-1	few	TRBD2
CASSLKGAPHEQYF	TGTGCCAGCAGCCTCAAGGGGGCACCCCACGAGCAGTACTTC	TRBV27	14	TRBJ2-7	NA	TRBD1
CASSMTSGADTQYF	TGCGCCAGCAGCATGACTAGCGGGGCAGATACGCAGTATTTT	TRBV5-1	14	TRBJ2-3	NA	TRBD2
CSVARSGANVLTF	TGCAGCGTTGCCCGTTCTGGGGCCAACGTCCTGACTTTC	TRBV29-1	13	TRBJ2-6	NA	NA
CSAADSVQYEQYF	TGCAGCGCGGCTGACAGCGTCCAATACGAGCAGTACTTC	TRBV29-1	13	TRBJ2-7	NA	NA
CASSGLDSNQPQHF	TGTGCCAGCAGTGGGTTAGATAGCAATCAGCCCCAGCATTTT	TRBV2	14	TRBJ1-5	NA	NA
CASSPLREGASNEQYF	TGCGCCAGCAGCCCCCTGCGGGAGGGGGCTTCCAACGAGCAGTACTTC	TRBV5-1	16	TRBJ2-7	NA	TRBD2
CASSRNNRGNYGYTF	TGTGCCAGCAGTAGAAACAACAGGGGGAACTATGGCTACACCTTC	TRBV2	15	TRBJ1-2	NA	TRBD1
CASSLGSSGGYNEQFF	TGTGCCAGCAGCTTAGGTTCCAGCGGGGGGTACAATGAGCAGTTCTTC	TRBV11-3	16	TRBJ2-1	NA	TRBD2
CATSDTGSILDTDTQYF	TGTGCCACCAGTGACACCGGGTCGATTCTGGACACAGATACGCAGTATTTT	TRBV24-1	17	TRBJ2-3	once	NA
CASSLYSDIGSYEQYF	TGCGCCAGCAGCTTGTATTCCGATATCGGCTCCTACGAGCAGTACTTC	TRBV5-1	16	TRBJ2-7	NA	NA
CASSDSTGGNTEAFF	TGTGCCAGCAGTGACTCTACAGGGGGGAACACTGAAGCTTTCTTT	TRBV6-4	15	TRBJ1-1	NA	TRBD1
CASSPGTGLDTEAFF	TGTGCCAGCAGCCCCGGGACAGGGTTGGACACTGAAGCTTTCTTT	TRBV5-6	15	TRBJ1-1	NA	TRBD1
CASSVDSDSPLHF	TGTGCCAGCAGCGTAGATTCGGATTCACCCCTCCACTTT	TRBV9	13	TRBJ1-6	NA	NA
CASSQGTSVYGYGYTF	TGTGCCAGCAGCCAGGGGACGTCGGTTTATGGCTATGGCTACACCTTC	TRBV7-2	16	TRBJ1-2	NA	NA
CASSADSLNTEAFF	TGTGCCAGCAGTGCGGACAGCTTGAACACTGAAGCTTTCTTT	TRBV6-4	14	TRBJ1-1	NA	NA
CASRGEAANQPQHF	TGTGCCAGCAGGGGGGAGGCAGCCAATCAGCCCCAGCATTTT	TRBV2	14	TRBJ1-5	NA	NA
CASSIGTGGTTDTQYF	TGTGCCAGCAGCATCGGGACAGGGGGGACCACAGATACGCAGTATTTT	TRBV11-3	16	TRBJ2-3	NA	TRBD1
CASSQSRTGAYEQYF	TGTGCCAGCAGCCAGAGTCGGACGGGGGCCTACGAGCAGTACTTC	TRBV14	15	TRBJ2-7	NA	NA
CASIGGGTGGTEAFF	TGTGCCAGTATTGGCGGGGGAACAGGGGGCACTGAAGCTTTCTTT	TRBV19	15	TRBJ1-1	NA	TRBD1
CASSEGTGTRPGELFF	TGTGCCAGCAGTGAGGGGACAGGGACTAGGCCCGGGGAGCTGTTTTTT	TRBV28	16	TRBJ2-2	NA	NA
CASSLLPTGGYEQYF	TGCGCCAGCAGCCTACTACCGACGGGAGGCTACGAGCAGTACTTC	TRBV5-1	15	TRBJ2-7	NA	TRBD2
CASSRTGTARGYF	TGTGCCAGCAGCCGGACAGGGACAGCCCGAGGGTACTTC	TRBV14	13	TRBJ2-7	once	TRBD1
CASSSYGRVGSGANVLTF	TGTGCCAGCAGCTCATACGGCAGGGTCGGATCTGGGGCCAACGTCCTGACTTTC	TRBV7-6	18	TRBJ2-6	NA	NA
CASSPGYTDAFF	TGTGCCAGCAGCCCGGGGTACACTGACGCTTTCTTT	TRBV7-9	12	TRBJ1-1	NA	NA
CASSPSGGLNYGYTF	TGTGCCAGCAGCCCATCCGGGGGACTTAACTATGGCTACACCTTC	TRBV9	15	TRBJ1-2	NA	NA
CASGLHTDTQYF	TGTGCCAGCGGGCTCCACACAGATACGCAGTATTTT	TRBV2	12	TRBJ2-3	NA	NA
CASSQGLGGSSSPLHF	TGTGCCAGCAGCCAAGGTCTGGGGGGGAGTAGTTCACCCCTCCACTTT	TRBV3-1/TRBV3-2	16	TRBJ1-6	NA	NA